The 21 T cell receptor beta chains below were found in one sample sequenced in a study of T cells in Graves' hyperthyroidism and ophthalmopathy. Amplification targeted TCR beta CDR3 regions from RNA transcripts. The HTBI primer set was used in a first-round RT-PCR of the TCR CDR3. TCRdb re-called the multiplex PCR reads through MiXCR, storing one row per CDR3 protein. The sample holds 500,000 to 750,000 distinct CDR3 sequences, approximately 15% seen once. Material for sequencing was blood. These receptor sequences come from a woman aged 18-29 years with Graves' ophthalmopathy.

This clonotype was observed many times. The chain combines TRBV20-1 with TRBJ1-4; 8 nucleotides align to TRBD1. V shed 1 base, J shed 10 bases, and the junction held 8 bases outside the gene matches. This CDR3 contains 14 residues. Germline V gives CDR1 DFQATT, CDR2 SNEGSKA (reference sequence). The DNA of the CDR3 is TGCAGTGCTAGAGGGGGGACAGGCGCCGTAAAACTGTTTTTT. Amino acid sequence: CSARGGTGAVKLFF.

In its sample, this clonotype was seen many times. The genes are TRBV3-1 and TRBJ1-2; D perhaps matches TRBD1 (6 bases). The germline gives CDR1 LGHDT, CDR2 YNNKEL (reference sequence). V dropped 2 bases and J dropped 3 bases, with 13 bases sitting between them. This CDR3 has 15 residues. CDR3 in amino acids: CASSQKGGRDYGYTF. CDR3 bases: TGTGCCAGCAGCCAAAAGGGGGGCCGTGACTATGGCTACACCTTC.

Here the CDR3 DNA reads TGCAGTGCTACCGGGGCTCAGCTTCGGTGGGCCTCCTACGAGCAGTACTTC. It translates to CSATGAQLRWASYEQYF. The chain links TRBV20-1 to TRBJ2-7; the D gene could be TRBD1 or TRBD2 (5 bases each). V shed 4 bases and J shed 0 bases, with 22 bases lying between them. The CDR3 covers 17 residues. The germline gives CDR1 DFQATT, CDR2 SNEGSKA (reference sequence).

The J gene is TRBJ2-3, the V gene TRBV6-1; no firm D call. CDR3 size: 14 residues. CDR1 is MNHNS and CDR2 is SASEGT in the germline V gene. With 9 bases removed from V and 0 bases from J, the gap between germline ends came to 13 bases. In nucleotides, the CDR3 is TGTGCCAGTTTGGTGGCCCAGAGCACAGATACGCAGTATTTT. Translation gives CASLVAQSTDTQYF.

This clonotype has ten or more counts. The chain carries TRBV30 and TRBJ2-5; D might be TRBD2 (5 bases). V was shortened by 1 base and J by 5 bases, with 11 bases between the two germline ends. The CDR3 covers 13 residues. Per germline, CDR1 GTSNPN and CDR2 SVGIG (reference sequence). In nucleotides, the CDR3 is TGTGCCTGGAGTGGTGGAGGCGCGGAGACCCAGTACTTC. Translated, it gives CAWSGGGAETQYF.

The chain couples TRBV6-1 to TRBJ2-1, with 7 bases matching TRBD2. The J segment lost 6 bases and the V segment lost 7 bases, leaving 9 bases of the junction unmatched. The germline V gene has CDR1 MNHNS and CDR2 SASEGT. This CDR3 has 14 amino acids. Here the CDR3 reads CASTPGGIANEQFF. The CDR3 region has the DNA TGTGCCAGCACCCCCGGGGGGATCGCCAATGAGCAGTTCTTC.

This clonotype occurred many times. The chain links TRBV20-1 to TRBJ1-2, with 10 bases matching TRBD1. The CDR3 extends over 15 amino acids. Germline V lookup: CDR1 DFQATT, CDR2 SNEGSKA (reference sequence). Germline trimming cut 3 bases from V and 4 bases from J; bases unmatched to any gene: 8. Here the CDR3 DNA reads TGCAGTGCTAGGAGGGCGACAGGGGGCGGCTATGGCTACACCTTC. Its translation is CSARRATGGGYGYTF.

This clonotype was recorded at least ten times. This chain links TRBV7-9 with TRBJ2-1; D is ambiguous. V was cut by 5 bases and J by 10 bases, with 9 bases left in between. From germline, CDR1 is SEHNR and CDR2 FQNEAQ (reference sequence). The CDR3 is made up of 11 amino acids. The CDR3 DNA follows: TGTGCCAGCAGCCGAAGGATAGAGCAGTTCTTC. It translates to CASSRRIEQFF.

This clonotype has only a few counts. This CDR3 fails to terminate in the conserved phenylalanine or tryptophan, so it likely reflects a read error. The rearrangement uses TRBV20-1 and TRBJ1-1; no definite D call. The germline gives CDR1 DFQATT, CDR2 SNEGSKA (reference sequence). This CDR3 is built from 14 residues. V lost 6 bases, J lost 1 base, and 15 bases lay in between. CDR3: CSAPSIQRNTEAFL. The CDR3 DNA is TGCAGTGCCCCGTCAATACAGAGGAACACTGAAGCTTTCCTT.

This clonotype was recorded at least ten times. The chain recombines TRBV28 with TRBJ2-5; possible D gene TRBD1, 6 bases. Germline V gene sequence: CDR1 MDHEN, CDR2 SYDVKM. V gave up 5 bases and J gave up 3 bases, with 10 bases separating them. This CDR3 region has 13 residues. The CDR3, as DNA: TGTGCCAGCAGTCAGGGGATAGAAGAGACCCAGTACTTC. Translating gives CASSQGIEETQYF.

The chain uses TRBV20-1 and TRBJ1-2, with TRBD1 identical over 9 bases. Germline loops: CDR1 DFQATT, CDR2 SNEGSKA (reference sequence). The V segment lost 2 bases and the J segment 5 bases; nucleotides outside the gene matches: 6. This CDR3 contains 14 residues. CDR3 in DNA: TGCAGTGCTAGAAGCCGGGACAGGGCATATGGCTACACCTTC. Translated: CSARSRDRAYGYTF.

Ten or more counts support this clonotype. The chain links TRBV6-1 to TRBJ2-3, with TRBD2 as a possible D gene (5 bases). Germline V gives CDR1 MNHNS, CDR2 SASEGT. Between the trimmed V and J ends, which lost 5 bases and 1 base, there was a span of 10 bases. This CDR3 has 14 residues. DNA for the CDR3: TGTGCCAGCAGTCCGGGAATAGGCACAGATACGCAGTATTTT. It translates to CASSPGIGTDTQYF.

This clonotype has a handful of counts. The chain recombines TRBV6-1 with TRBJ2-1, with a tentative D call TRBD1 (5 bases). The CDR3 covers 11 residues. CDR1 and CDR2 from the germline V gene are MNHNS and SASEGT. V lost 8 bases, J lost 5 bases, and 7 bases lay in between. CDR3 DNA: TGTGCCAGCGGGGCCCACAATGAGCAGTTCTTC. Translation: CASGAHNEQFF.

This clonotype was recorded at least ten times. The chain is built from TRBV2 and TRBJ2-1; 7 bases match TRBD2. The V segment lost 7 bases and the J segment 2 bases; nucleotides outside the gene matches: 5. Germline CDR1 and CDR2: SNHLY and FYNNEI. The CDR3 runs 14 residues. CDR3 region: CASKGRETYNEQFF. DNA for the CDR3: TGTGCCAGCAAGGGGCGGGAGACCTACAATGAGCAGTTCTTC.

This clonotype has a count of ten or more. The CDR3 region has the DNA TGTGCCAGCAGCCCAGGAATACGAGGAGCTTTCTTT. As protein: CASSPGIRGAFF. V is TRBV11-2 and J is TRBJ1-1; D ambiguous. This CDR3 comprises 12 residues. Trimming shortened V by 5 bases and J by 10 bases, and 14 bases separated the two germline ends. Germline values: CDR1 SGHAT, CDR2 FQNNGV.

This clonotype has a count of ten or more. The J gene is TRBJ1-2, the V gene TRBV27, with 8 bases that match TRBD1. The junction had 4 bases not matched to a gene; V was cut back by 2 bases and J by 5 bases. Germline CDR1 reads MNHEY; CDR2 reads SMNVEV (reference sequence). The CDR3 runs 14 residues. In DNA form, the CDR3 reads TGTGCCAGCAGTTTAACGCAGGGGGCTTATGGCTACACCTTC. Residues: CASSLTQGAYGYTF.

The table lists this clonotype with many counts. The chain joins TRBV5-4 to TRBJ2-7, with 9 bases matching TRBD2. V lost 3 bases and J lost 9; bases outside the gene matches: 13. The germline gives CDR1 SGHNT, CDR2 YYREEE (reference sequence). The CDR3 is 15 amino acids. The CDR3 loop reads CASSSQREVGSVQYF. The CDR3 DNA follows: TGTGCCAGCAGCTCGCAGCGGGAGGTCGGTTCGGTGCAGTACTTC.

This clonotype was detected ten times or more. The chain carries TRBV27 and TRBJ1-3; no reliable D call. The CDR3 has 17 amino acids. Germline CDR1 and CDR2: MNHEY and SMNVEV (reference sequence). Trimming removed 5 bases from V and 0 bases from J, with 17 bases in between. CDR3 in DNA: TGTGCCAGCAGTCCTCGTGACCCGGCCCACTCTGGAAACACCATATATTTT. Protein sequence: CASSPRDPAHSGNTIYF.

The chain couples TRBV6-4 to TRBJ2-1, with TRBD2 identical over 10 bases. The trim removed 0 bases at V and 7 bases at J, leaving 3 bases unmatched. In germline, CDR1 is MRHNA, CDR2 SNTAGT. The CDR3 extends over 15 amino acids. This CDR3 is CASSDSSGRGNEQFF. The CDR3, as DNA: TGTGCCAGCAGTGACTCGAGCGGGAGGGGAAATGAGCAGTTCTTC.

In its sample, this clonotype was seen a few times. The chain combines TRBV4-2 with TRBJ1-6; TRBD1 aligns across 7 bases. CDR1 is LGHNA and CDR2 is YNFKEQ in the germline V gene. After removal of 8 bases from V and 3 bases from J, the junction contained 10 bases not matched to a gene. The CDR3 has 16 residues. The CDR3 sequence: CASSSDRSDYNSPLHF. CDR3 bases: TGTGCCAGCTCCTCGGACAGGTCGGACTATAATTCACCCCTCCACTTT.

The sample holds a few counts of this clonotype. This chain connects TRBV24-1 to TRBJ2-2; TRBD1 matches 10 bases. Germline V gene lookup returns CDR1 KGHDR and CDR2 SFDVKD. The CDR3 spans 16 residues. J was trimmed by 4 bases and V by 3 bases; bases with no gene match: 4. CDR3 sequence: CATSDDDRGPTGELFF. CDR3 in DNA: TGTGCCACCAGTGATGATGACAGGGGGCCCACCGGGGAGCTGTTTTTT.